This T cell receptor beta chain originates from a study of blood T cell repertoires in COVID-19. Study in general: Italy, Spain and the United States were the sources of the convalescent and acute COVID-19 samples. Nucleic acid was either cDNA or gDNA, and it came from T cells, B-cell-depleted T cells, or PBMCs.

Per germline, CDR1 SQVTM and CDR2 ANQGSEA. Between the trimmed V and J ends, which lost 3 bases and 8 bases, there was a span of 22 bases. This CDR3 has 15 residues. In the source study's methods: Amplification from reference gene primers served as the basis for estimated nucleated cell counts. This table comes from immunoSEQ multiplex PCR, and its TCRdb copy is limited to in-frame clones, with some not included. V and J calls and clone size are copied from that table; D and trimming were computed from the DNA. The repertoire holds just over 200,000 clones, around three quarters seen once, with around 5.1% in the top ten.

The specimen was peripheral blood. V gene TRBV29-1 combines with J gene TRBJ1-2, with D perhaps matching TRBD1 (5 bases). The TCR originated in a woman in her seventies with acute or convalescent COVID-19. CDR3 amino acids: CSVDYGLGANRGYTF. The CDR3 coding sequence is TGCAGCGTTGATTACGGTTTAGGGGCGAATCGGGGCTACACCTTC.